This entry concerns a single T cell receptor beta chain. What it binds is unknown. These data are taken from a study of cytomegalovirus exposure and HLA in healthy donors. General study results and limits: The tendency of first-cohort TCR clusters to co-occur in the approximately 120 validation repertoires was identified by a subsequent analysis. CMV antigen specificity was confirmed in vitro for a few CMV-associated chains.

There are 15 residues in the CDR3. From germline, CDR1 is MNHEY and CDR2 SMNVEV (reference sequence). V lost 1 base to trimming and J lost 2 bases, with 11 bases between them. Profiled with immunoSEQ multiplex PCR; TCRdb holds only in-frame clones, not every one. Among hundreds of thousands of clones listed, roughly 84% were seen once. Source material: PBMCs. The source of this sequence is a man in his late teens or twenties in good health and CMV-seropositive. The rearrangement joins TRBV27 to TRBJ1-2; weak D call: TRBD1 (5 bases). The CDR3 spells CASSLFGDSNYGYTF. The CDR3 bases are TGTGCCAGCAGTTTATTCGGGGACTCGAACTATGGCTACACCTTC.